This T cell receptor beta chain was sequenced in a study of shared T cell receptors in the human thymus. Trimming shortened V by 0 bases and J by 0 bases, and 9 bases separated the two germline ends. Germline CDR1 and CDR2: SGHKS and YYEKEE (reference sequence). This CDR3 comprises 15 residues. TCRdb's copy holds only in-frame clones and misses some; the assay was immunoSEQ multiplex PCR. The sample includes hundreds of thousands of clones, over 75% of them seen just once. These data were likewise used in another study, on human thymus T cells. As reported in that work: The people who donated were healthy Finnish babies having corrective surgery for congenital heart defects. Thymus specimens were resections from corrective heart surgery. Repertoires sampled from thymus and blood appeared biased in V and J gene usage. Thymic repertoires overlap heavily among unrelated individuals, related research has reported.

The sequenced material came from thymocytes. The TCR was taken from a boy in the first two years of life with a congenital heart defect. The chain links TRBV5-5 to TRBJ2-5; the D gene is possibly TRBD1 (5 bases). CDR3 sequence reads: CASSLAAGYQETQYF. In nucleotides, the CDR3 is TGTGCCAGCAGCTTGGCGGCAGGGTACCAAGAGACCCAGTACTTC.